This T cell receptor beta chain was retrieved from a study of siplizumab effects on memory and regulatory T cells. Study-wide results and limits: Only a minority of proliferating CD4+ or CD8+ clones had an assignable naive or memory phenotype, with roughly 75-95% lacking one. Memory cells seemed less diverse than naive T cells, which also seemed major contributors to the alloresponse.

The protocol was immunoSEQ multiplex PCR, while the TCRdb copy is restricted to in-frame clones and leaves out a portion. Here the sample spans about 50,000 clones, roughly 90% being singletons. This CDR3 region has 15 residues. Germline V lookup: CDR1 MNHEY, CDR2 SMNVEV (reference sequence). The V and J ends lost 3 bases and 5 bases respectively, with 15 bases between them. This clone appeared once. The antigen remains unidentified. V is TRBV27 and J is TRBJ2-3; D might be TRBD1 (6 bases). The clonotype originates from a human donor in good health. Sequencing input: naive CD8+ T cells sorted from blood. In DNA form, the CDR3 reads TGTGCCAGCAGTTTTCCGATGGCAGGGGTAGATACGCAGTATTTT. The encoded protein is CASSFPMAGVDTQYF.